This T cell receptor beta chain emerged from a study of blood T cells in healthy people across ages. The trim removed 4 bases at V and 3 bases at J, leaving 5 bases unmatched. The CDR3 is 15 amino acids. Germline values: CDR1 MNHEY, CDR2 SVGEGT. Through a sample-barcoded 5' primer and a J-beta primer mix, a second PCR was run for roughly 6 to 11 cycles. Via MiXCR, TCRdb re-called the 5' RACE reads, giving one row per CDR3 protein. The table lists around 870,000 distinct CDR3 sequences, more than 25% of them singletons, with approximately 15% in the top ten. In its sample, this clonotype was seen many times.

The TCR originated in a woman at least 80 years old in good health. Sequenced sample: blood. V is TRBV6-2 or TRBV6-3 and J is TRBJ1-4; 7 bases line up with TRBD1. The chain's CDR3 is CASSFRDRANEKLFF. CDR3 coding DNA: TGTGCCAGCAGTTTCCGGGACAGAGCTAATGAAAAACTGTTTTTT.